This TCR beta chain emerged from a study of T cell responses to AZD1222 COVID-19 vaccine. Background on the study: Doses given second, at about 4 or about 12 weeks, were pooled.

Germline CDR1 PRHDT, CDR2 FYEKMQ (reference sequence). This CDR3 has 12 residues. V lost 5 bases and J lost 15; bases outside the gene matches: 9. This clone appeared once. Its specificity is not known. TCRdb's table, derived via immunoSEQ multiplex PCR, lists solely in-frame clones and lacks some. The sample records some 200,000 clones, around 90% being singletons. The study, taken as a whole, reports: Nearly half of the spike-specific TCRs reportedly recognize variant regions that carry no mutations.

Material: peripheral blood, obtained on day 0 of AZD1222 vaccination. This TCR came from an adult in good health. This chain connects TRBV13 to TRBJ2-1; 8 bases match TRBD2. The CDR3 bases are TGTGCCAGCAGCCAAGCCGGGGGGGTCCCGTTCTTC. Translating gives CASSQAGGVPFF. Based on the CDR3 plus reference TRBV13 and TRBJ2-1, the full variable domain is AAGVIQSPRHLIKEKRETATLKCYPIPRHDTVYWYQQGPGQDPQFLISFYEKMQSDKGSIPDRFSAQQFSDYHSELNMSSLELGDSALYFCASSQAGGVPFFGPGTRLTVL.